The sequence of this TCR beta chain was determined in a study of T cell changes during pregnancy in multiple sclerosis. This table comes from immunoSEQ multiplex PCR, and its TCRdb copy is limited to in-frame clones, with some not included. The sample records 50,000 to 60,000 clones, around 90% being singletons. V was trimmed by 6 bases and J by 3 bases, leaving 14 bases between them. Germline values: CDR1 SGHNT, CDR2 YYREEE (reference sequence). The CDR3 is 14 amino acids. The source of this sequence is a female donor with multiple sclerosis, enrolled in a pregnancy study. J is TRBJ2-3 and V is TRBV5-4; D possibly corresponds to TRBD2 (5 bases). This specimen consisted of CD4+ T cells from peripheral blood mononuclear cells, obtained in the second trimester of pregnancy. CDR3 amino acids: CASIRYGSTDTQYF. CDR3 in DNA: TGTGCCAGCATACGCTATGGGAGTACAGATACGCAGTATTTT. The full variable domain, its missing parts supplied by reference TRBV5-4 and TRBJ2-3, is ETGVTQSPTHLIKTRGQQVTLRCSSQSGHNTVSWYQQALGQGPQFIFQYYREEENGRGNFPPRFSGLQFPNYSSELNVNALELDDSALYLCASIRYGSTDTQYFGPGTRLTVL.